This T cell receptor (beta chain) was sequenced in a study of blood T cell repertoires in COVID-19. Study context: PBMCs, B-cell-depleted T cells, or T cells provided the cDNA or gDNA that made up the material.

Assay: immunoSEQ multiplex PCR; the TCRdb copy retains only in-frame clones and omits some. The sample has about 55,000 clones, more than 75% seen once. The CDR3 runs 18 residues. The junction had 13 bases not matched to a gene; V was cut back by 3 bases and J by 2 bases. From germline, CDR1 is MNHEY and CDR2 SMNVEV (reference sequence). Sequenced input: peripheral blood. This chain joins TRBV27 and TRBJ2-5, with 9 bases fitting TRBD2. The sequence derives from a woman aged 80 or over with acute or convalescent COVID-19. The DNA of the CDR3 is TGTGCCAGCAGTTTGGGGCGGGGGGGCCCATCTCCTCAAGAGACCCAGTACTTC. Encoded protein: CASSLGRGGPSPQETQYF.